The TCR beta chain described here comes from a study of OX40 agonist ivuxolimab in advanced cancers. Germline V lookup: CDR1 SGHTA, CDR2 FQGTGA. CDR3 length equals 15 residues. Trimming at V came to 5 bases and at J to 1 base, leaving 1 base not matched to a gene. With autoimmune disease history or systemic immunosuppression, patients were excluded. Profiling relied on immunoSEQ multiplex PCR, and the TCRdb table lists in-frame clones only, not all of them. The sample includes around 72,000 clones, roughly 80% seen only once; the top ten take over 4%. This clone is deemed medium-sized. The clonotype originates from an adult with an advanced solid tumor such as melanoma, head and neck, liver or kidney cancer. The sample in question was CD4+ or CD8+ T cells sorted from blood, obtained in a trial of the OX40 agonist ivuxolimab. The chain couples TRBV7-3 to TRBJ2-2, with TRBD2 identical over 10 bases. The CDR3 region is CASSRLAGNTGELFF. The CDR3 DNA follows: TGTGCCAGCAGCCGACTAGCGGGGAACACCGGGGAGCTGTTTTTT.